This entry features one TCR beta chain sequence. Per the authors' pipeline: Estimation of nucleated cell counts relied on the amplification of reference gene primers. Repertoires were generated with immunoSEQ multiplex PCR, while TCRdb's copy carries only in-frame clones and drops some. From that table come the V and J calls and clone size; the DNA was used to work out D and trimming. The sample has around 300,000 clones; under 90% are singletons. The CDR3 runs to 17 residues. The V gene end was trimmed by 5 bases and the J gene end by 5 bases; junction bases not matched to a gene: 12. Germline CDR1 is SGHVS and CDR2 is FQNEAQ. This entry comes from a study of blood T cell repertoires in COVID-19. Whole-study context: Material from acute and convalescent COVID-19 was sourced from the United States, Italy and Spain.

Assignment of participants to cohorts was predicated upon participant-reported clinical history. Donors of Cohort 3 who recovered were those that had two negative PCRs, clearance, or symptom resolution. J is TRBJ1-4 and V is TRBV7-8, with 9 bases aligning to TRBD1. This clonotype was sampled from a woman aged 55-75 years who had recovered from COVID-19. Sequenced: PBMCs or T cells enriched from blood (not recorded which). In nucleotides, the CDR3 is TGTGCCAGCAGCCCAGGGACAGGGACGAGCCCAAATGAAAAACTGTTTTTT. It translates to CASSPGTGTSPNEKLFF. The variable domain in full, completed from reference TRBV7-8 and TRBJ1-4, reads GAGVSQSPRYKVAKRGQDVALRCDPISGHVSLFWYQQALGQGPEFLTYFQNEAQLDKSGLPSDRFFAERPEGSVSTLKIQRTQQEDSAVYLCASSPGTGTSPNEKLFFGSGTQLSVL.